This T cell receptor beta chain was recovered during a study of Graves' ophthalmopathy and Graves' hyperthyroidism. Broader study findings: Among thyroid clonotypes expanded above 0.001 frequency, most also appeared in blood.

This clonotype occurred many times. What it binds is unknown. The CDR3 has 17 amino acids. V was trimmed by 7 bases and J by 2 bases, leaving 24 bases between them. Germline CDR1 reads LGHNT; CDR2 reads FRNRAP. Amplifying from RNA transcripts, the study obtained TCR beta CDR3 regions. The first round was an RT-PCR with HTBI primers, and the second round was a multiplex PCR. TCRdb used MiXCR to reprocess the multiplex PCR reads, holding one entry per CDR3 protein. The data show almost 400,000 distinct CDR3 sequences, about 18% seen once. The clonotype comes from a woman aged 18-30 years with Graves' ophthalmopathy. The chain couples TRBV12-5 to TRBJ2-7; D might be TRBD2 (6 bases). The sequenced sample consisted of peripheral blood. The CDR3, as DNA: TGTGCTAGTGCTAATACCGGAGGACTAAGCGGCACCTACGAGCAGTACTTC. It codes for CASANTGGLSGTYEQYF.